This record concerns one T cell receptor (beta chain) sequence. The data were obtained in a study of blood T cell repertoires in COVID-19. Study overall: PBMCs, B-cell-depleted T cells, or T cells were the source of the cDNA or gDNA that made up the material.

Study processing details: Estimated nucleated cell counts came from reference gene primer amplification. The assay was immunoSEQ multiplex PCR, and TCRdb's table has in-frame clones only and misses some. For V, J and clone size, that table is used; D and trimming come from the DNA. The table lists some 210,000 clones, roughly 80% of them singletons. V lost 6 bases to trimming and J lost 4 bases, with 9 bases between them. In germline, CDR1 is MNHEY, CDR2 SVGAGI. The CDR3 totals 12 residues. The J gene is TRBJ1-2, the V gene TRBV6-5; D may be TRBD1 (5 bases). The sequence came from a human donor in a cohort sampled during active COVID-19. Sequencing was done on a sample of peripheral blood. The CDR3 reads CASSSTAYGYTF. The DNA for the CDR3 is TGTGCCAGCAGCTCGACAGCCTATGGCTACACCTTC.